This T cell receptor (beta chain) was found in a study of T cell repertoires in cytomegalovirus infection. The wider study: Public TCR beta signatures were indicative of both CMV infection and a matching HLA type.

This clonotype was observed a handful of times. Antigen specificity is unknown. Study-level findings and limits: Dominating the ex vivo response were HLA-C-restricted CMV-specific TCR beta clonotypes. CMV carriers with the relevant HLA were identified by cumulative public TCR beta family frequency.

Each CDR3 protein is one row after TCRdb ran MiXCR on the reads. The table records fewer than 550,000 distinct CDR3 sequences, more than 25% of them present only once. The CDR3 contains 13 residues. Germline V lookup: CDR1 SSHAT, CDR2 FNYEAQ (reference sequence). The ends were cut back, 5 bases at V and 9 bases at J, with 14 bases in the middle. The source is a human donor in good health (CMV status not recorded). Some clones in this sample may be carry-over from other donors' samples. This sequence joins TRBV7-7 and TRBJ2-1, with D possibly being TRBD2 (5 bases). Sample: PBMCs. The CDR3 loop reads CASSVRWTAEQFF. DNA of the CDR3: TGTGCCAGCAGCGTAAGGTGGACTGCTGAGCAGTTCTTC.